The 7 T cell receptor beta chains in this list originate from one sample, sequenced in a study of blood T cells in healthy people across ages (dated by TCRdb to the mid-2010s). Libraries were made using 5' RACE. The sequencer listed for this sample is Illumina HiSeq 2500. A second PCR of roughly 6 to 11 cycles was run with a J-beta primer mix and a sample-barcoded 5' primer. TCRdb trimmed the raw reads at Q25, called clones with MiXCR and kept productive beta chains. Every entry covers one CDR3 protein and lists the most common genes and DNA from its rows. The sample table shows about 1,500,000 distinct CDR3 sequences, and 28% are seen once. The leading ten clones occupy 7.7% of the sample. The sequenced sample was blood. The origin of the receptors is a woman between 25 and 40 years old in good health.

This clonotype was picked up a small number of times. The rearrangement uses TRBV5-6 and TRBJ2-1; 11 bases map to TRBD2. This CDR3 has 16 amino acids. Germline CDR1 reads SGHDT; CDR2 reads YYEEEE. The junction had 7 bases not matched to a gene; V was cut back by 4 bases and J by 4 bases. CDR3 residues: CASSGGTSGNYNEQFF. CDR3 in DNA: TGTGCCAGCAGCGGAGGGACTAGCGGTAATTACAATGAGCAGTTCTTC. Full variable domain (remainder filled in from reference TRBV5-6 and TRBJ2-1): DAGVTQSPTHLIKTRGQQVTLRCSPKSGHDTVSWYQQALGQGPQFIFQYYEEEERQRGNFPDRFSGHQFPNYSSELNVNALLLGDSALYLCASSGGTSGNYNEQFFGPGTRLTVL.

This clonotype has only a few counts. V gene TRBV12-3 or TRBV12-4 combines with J gene TRBJ2-5; TRBD1 is a possible D gene (6 bases). There are 13 residues in the CDR3. V lost 5 bases, J lost 11 bases, and 18 bases lay in between. CDR3 residues: CASSRTEADEQYF. The CDR3 DNA reads TGTGCCAGCAGTCGGACAGAGGCGGATGAGCAGTACTTC.

The rearrangement links TRBV25-1 to TRBJ1-2, with D possibly matching TRBD1 (6 bases). This CDR3 has 16 amino acids. The germline CDR1 and CDR2 sequences are MGHDK and SYGVNS. V lost 3 bases and J 3 bases, leaving 17 bases between the germline ends. The DNA of the CDR3 is TGTGCCAGCAGTGATAGAACAGGGAACGTTGACTATGGCTACACCTTC. Amino acids: CASSDRTGNVDYGYTF.

This clonotype has more than one count but fewer than ten. The gene calls are TRBV19 and TRBJ1-5; D is uncertain. Germline V gene lookup returns CDR1 LNHDA and CDR2 SQIVND (reference sequence). The length of the CDR3 is 13 residues. The ends were cut back, 3 bases at V and 5 bases at J, with 8 bases in the middle. The chain's CDR3 is CASSMYPDQPQHF. CDR3 bases: TGTGCCAGTAGTATGTATCCCGATCAGCCCCAGCATTTT.

A few counts support this clonotype. The rearrangement links TRBV7-9 to TRBJ2-1; D perhaps matches TRBD2 (5 bases). V lost 1 base and J lost 7, with 17 bases in between. There are 16 residues in the CDR3. Germline loops: CDR1 SEHNR, CDR2 FQNEAQ (reference sequence). This CDR3 reads CASSLDGRGLGNEQFF. The CDR3 region has the DNA TGTGCCAGCAGCTTAGACGGCCGGGGTTTAGGAAATGAGCAGTTCTTC.

The V call is TRBV3-1, the J call TRBJ2-7, with 7 bases identical to TRBD2. V lost 2 bases, J lost 5 bases, and 9 bases stayed unmatched. The CDR3 extends over 15 amino acids. The germline gives CDR1 LGHDT, CDR2 YNNKEL (reference sequence). The DNA for the CDR3 is TGTGCCAGCAGCCAACCGTTCGCGGGAGCGGACGAGCAGTACTTC. It yields the protein CASSQPFAGADEQYF.

This clonotype appeared a few times. The CDR3 reads CSARDPEGQKETQYF. DNA for the CDR3: TGCAGTGCTAGAGATCCCGAGGGACAGAAAGAGACCCAGTACTTC. The rearrangement links TRBV20-1 to TRBJ2-5; TRBD1 matches at 7 bases. The CDR3 runs to 15 residues. V was clipped by 0 bases and J by 3 bases; unmatched bases: 7. Germline values: CDR1 DFQATT, CDR2 SNEGSKA (reference sequence).